One and the same sample provided the 11 T cell receptor beta chains below, sequenced in a study of immune cell composition in non-small cell lung cancer. Profiling relied on immunoSEQ multiplex PCR, and the TCRdb table lists in-frame clones only, not all of them. This table holds roughly 2,500 clones, around 75% found once. Source material: lung tumor tissue. Receptors were obtained from a human donor with non-small cell lung cancer.

This sequence joins TRBV14 and TRBJ2-1, with 8 bases matching TRBD2. J gave up 7 bases and V 1 base, and 6 bases lay outside the gene matches. Germline values: CDR1 SGHDN, CDR2 FVKESK. The CDR3 runs 15 residues. CDR3 nucleotides: TGTGCCAGCAGCCAAGTAGCGGGAACGAGAAATGAGCAGTTCTTC. It specifies CASSQVAGTRNEQFF. Supplemented by reference TRBV14 and TRBJ2-1, the full variable domain reads EAGVTQFPSHSVIEKGQTVTLRCDPISGHDNLYWYRRVMGKEIKFLLHFVKESKQDESGMPNNRFLAERTGGTYSTLKVQPAELEDSGVYFCASSQVAGTRNEQFFGPGTRLTVL.

The rearrangement joins TRBV7-2 to TRBJ1-6; 11 nucleotides align to TRBD1. CDR1 and CDR2 from the germline V gene are SGHTA and FQGNSA. CDR3 length equals 16 residues. J lost 8 bases, V lost 1 base, and 4 bases had no gene match. The CDR3 sequence is CASSLGGTGGHSPLHF. The CDR3 DNA follows: TGTGCCAGCAGCTTAGGGGGGACAGGGGGACATTCACCCCTCCACTTT.

This clone was counted a single time. This chain uses TRBV6-5 with TRBJ2-7; perhaps TRBD1 as D (6 bases). The V end lost 2 bases, the J end lost 1 base, and 15 bases lay between the germline ends. Germline V CDR1 and CDR2: MNHEY, SVGAGI. The CDR3 covers 16 residues. The CDR3 reads CASSYGVQGGSYEQYF. The CDR3 coding sequence is TGTGCCAGCAGTTACGGGGTACAGGGTGGGTCCTACGAGCAGTACTTC.

The genes are TRBV5-1 and TRBJ1-3; TRBD1 aligns across 7 bases. Trimming took 0 bases from V and 1 from J; bases not matched to a gene: 1. Germline V gives CDR1 SGHRS, CDR2 YFSETQ. This CDR3 is 15 amino acids long. This chain's CDR3 is CASSLGDSSGNTIYF. The CDR3 DNA reads TGCGCCAGCAGCTTGGGGGACAGTTCTGGAAACACCATATATTTT.

This clone was detected only a few times. The chain couples TRBV11-2 to TRBJ2-5, with TRBD2 matching 8 bases. The V and J ends lost 5 bases and 5 bases, in that order; junction bases with no gene match: 13. The V gene's germline CDR1 is SGHAT and CDR2 FQNNGV. The CDR3 runs 16 residues. CDR3 sequence: CASSHSSGGAYETQYF. As DNA, the CDR3 is TGTGCCAGCAGCCATTCCTCCGGGGGGGCTTATGAGACCCAGTACTTC.

The J gene is TRBJ2-3, the V gene TRBV7-6; possible D gene TRBD2, 7 bases. Germline CDR1 and CDR2: SGHVS and FNYEAQ. Between the trimmed V and J ends, which lost 0 bases and 6 bases, there was a span of 10 bases. The CDR3 covers 14 residues. CDR3 nucleotides: TGTGCCAGCAGCTTAGCTTGGGGGGGCGATACGCAGTATTTT. Translating gives CASSLAWGGDTQYF.

This sequence joins TRBV7-6 and TRBJ2-7; 9 bases align to TRBD1. Trimming took 0 bases from V and 4 from J; bases not matched to a gene: 4. Germline V gives CDR1 SGHVS, CDR2 FNYEAQ. The CDR3 is 15 amino acids. The CDR3 DNA follows: TGTGCCAGCAGCTTAGCGAGTGGACAGGGGTACGAGCAGTACTTC. Residues: CASSLASGQGYEQYF.

This clone was detected a few times. The rearrangement joins TRBV29-1 to TRBJ1-2; no clear D. The CDR3 sequence is 11 residues long. Germline assignment: CDR1 SQVTM and CDR2 ANQGSEA. V was pared by 3 bases and J by 7 bases, with 9 bases between. CDR3 residues: CSVDRQAGYTF. Written as DNA, the CDR3 is TGCAGCGTTGATAGGCAGGCTGGCTACACCTTC.

The chain recombines TRBV6-1 with TRBJ1-6; D may be TRBD1 (5 bases). Germline V gene sequence: CDR1 MNHNS, CDR2 SASEGT. The CDR3 runs 14 residues. The V end was cut by 7 bases, the J end by 8 bases, with 15 bases between. The CDR3 region is CASNEPRGHSPLHF. CDR3 DNA: TGTGCCAGCAATGAGCCAAGGGGCCATTCACCCCTCCACTTT.

This clone was counted only a few times. The chain has TRBV6-4 and TRBJ2-1; TRBD2 agrees at 9 bases. Losses at the gene ends were 5 bases for V and 4 bases for J; bases not matched to a gene: 3. The CDR3 has 14 amino acids. Germline assignment: CDR1 MRHNA and CDR2 SNTAGT. The CDR3 loop reads CASSPTSGYNEQFF. The CDR3 bases are TGTGCCAGCAGTCCGACTAGCGGTTACAATGAGCAGTTCTTC.

The chain uses TRBV5-1 and TRBJ1-1; maybe TRBD1 (5 bases). CDR3 length: 15 residues. Germline V gene lookup returns CDR1 SGHRS and CDR2 YFSETQ. Trimming took off 4 bases at V and 0 bases at J, with 13 bases between the two ends. CDR3 in amino acids: CASSGGGSMNTEAFF. CDR3 nucleotide sequence: TGCGCCAGCAGCGGGGGAGGGAGTATGAACACTGAAGCTTTCTTT.